This T cell receptor (beta chain) comes out of a study of T cells in Graves' hyperthyroidism and ophthalmopathy. Worth noting for this clonotype: The antigen remains undetermined.

Using RNA transcripts as the source, TCR beta CDR3 regions were amplified. Using the HTBI primer set, a first-round RT-PCR was run on the TCR CDR3. TCRdb re-called the multiplex PCR reads through MiXCR, storing one row per CDR3 protein. Here the sample spans some 350,000 distinct CDR3 sequences, 15% to 20% being singletons. CDR3 length: 13 amino acids. Germline assignment: CDR1 MNHNS and CDR2 SASEGT. Trimming took off 3 bases at V and 6 bases at J, with 11 bases between the two ends. Notes on the study in general: Most clonotypes expanded in thyroid above 0.001 were likewise present in blood.

The sequenced sample consisted of blood. The receptor comes from a woman aged 18 to 35 with Graves' hyperthyroidism. The chain employs TRBV6-1 and TRBJ2-5, with D perhaps TRBD2 (7 bases). CDR3 protein: CASSDAGAKTQYF. CDR3 in DNA: TGTGCCAGCAGTGACGCGGGGGCGAAGACCCAGTACTTC.